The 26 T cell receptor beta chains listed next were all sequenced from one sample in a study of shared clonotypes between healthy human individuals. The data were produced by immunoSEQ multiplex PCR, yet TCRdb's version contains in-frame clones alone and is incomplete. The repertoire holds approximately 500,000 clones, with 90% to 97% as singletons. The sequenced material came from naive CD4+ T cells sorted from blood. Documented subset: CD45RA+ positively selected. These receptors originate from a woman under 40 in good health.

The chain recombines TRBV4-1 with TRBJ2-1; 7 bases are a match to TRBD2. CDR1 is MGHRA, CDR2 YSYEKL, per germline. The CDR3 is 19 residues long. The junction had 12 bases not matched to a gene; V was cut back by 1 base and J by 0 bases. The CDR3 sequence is CASSQGELAGVGSYNEQFF. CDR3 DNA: TGCGCCAGCAGCCAAGGAGAATTGGCGGGAGTCGGCTCCTACAATGAGCAGTTCTTC.

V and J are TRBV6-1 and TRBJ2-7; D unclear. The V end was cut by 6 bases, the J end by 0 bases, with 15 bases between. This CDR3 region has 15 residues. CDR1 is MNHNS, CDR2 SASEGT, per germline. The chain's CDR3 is CASSGAGLSSYEQYF. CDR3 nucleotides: TGTGCCAGCAGCGGAGCAGGTCTGAGCTCCTACGAGCAGTACTTC.

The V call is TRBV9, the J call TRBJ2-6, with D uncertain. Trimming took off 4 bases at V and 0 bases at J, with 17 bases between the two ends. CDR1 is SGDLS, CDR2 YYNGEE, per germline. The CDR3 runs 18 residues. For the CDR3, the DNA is TGTGCCAGCAGCCCTCAGACTGACCTCTACTCTGGGGCCAACGTCCTGACTTTC. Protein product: CASSPQTDLYSGANVLTF. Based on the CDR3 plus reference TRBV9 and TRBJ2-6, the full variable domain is DSGVTQTPKHLITATGQRVTLRCSPRSGDLSVYWYQQSLDQGLQFLIQYYNGEERAKGNILERFSAQQFPDLHSELNLSSLELGDSALYFCASSPQTDLYSGANVLTFGAGSRLTVL.

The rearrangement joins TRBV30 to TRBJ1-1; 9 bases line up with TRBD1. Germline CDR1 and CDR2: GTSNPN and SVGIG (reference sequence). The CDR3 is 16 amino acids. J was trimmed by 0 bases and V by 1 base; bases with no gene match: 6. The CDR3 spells CAWSEGQGGMNTEAFF. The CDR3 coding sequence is TGTGCCTGGAGTGAGGGACAGGGAGGAATGAACACTGAAGCTTTCTTT.

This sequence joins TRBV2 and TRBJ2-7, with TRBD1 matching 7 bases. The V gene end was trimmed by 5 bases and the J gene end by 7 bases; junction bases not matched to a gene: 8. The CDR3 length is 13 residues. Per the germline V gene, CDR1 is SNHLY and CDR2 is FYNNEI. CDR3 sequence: CASSLGTEREQYF. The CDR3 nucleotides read TGTGCCAGCAGTCTAGGGACAGAAAGGGAGCAGTACTTC. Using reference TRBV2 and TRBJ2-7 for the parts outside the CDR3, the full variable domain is EPEVTQTPSHQVTQMGQEVILRCVPISNHLYFYWYRQILGQKVEFLVSFYNNEISEKSEIFDDQFSVERPDGSNFTLKIRSTKLEDSAMYFCASSLGTEREQYFGPGTRLTVT.

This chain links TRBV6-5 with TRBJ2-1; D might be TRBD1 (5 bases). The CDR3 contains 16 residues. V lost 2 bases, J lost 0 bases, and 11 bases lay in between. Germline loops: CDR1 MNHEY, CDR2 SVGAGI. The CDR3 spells CASSYSSGRSYNEQFF. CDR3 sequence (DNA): TGTGCCAGCAGTTACAGTTCAGGGCGCTCCTACAATGAGCAGTTCTTC.

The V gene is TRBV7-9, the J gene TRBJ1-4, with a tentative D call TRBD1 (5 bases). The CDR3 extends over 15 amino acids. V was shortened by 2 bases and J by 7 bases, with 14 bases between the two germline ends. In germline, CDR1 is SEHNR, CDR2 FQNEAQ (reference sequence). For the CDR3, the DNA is TGTGCCAGCAGCTTATCCCGGACACGAATTGAAAAACTGTTTTTT. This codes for CASSLSRTRIEKLFF.

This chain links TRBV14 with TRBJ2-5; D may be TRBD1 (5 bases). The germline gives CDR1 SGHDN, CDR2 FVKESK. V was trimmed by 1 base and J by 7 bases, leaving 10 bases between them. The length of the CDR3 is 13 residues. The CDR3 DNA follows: TGTGCCAGCAGCCAAGTCCAGCAGGGGACCCAGTACTTC. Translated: CASSQVQQGTQYF.

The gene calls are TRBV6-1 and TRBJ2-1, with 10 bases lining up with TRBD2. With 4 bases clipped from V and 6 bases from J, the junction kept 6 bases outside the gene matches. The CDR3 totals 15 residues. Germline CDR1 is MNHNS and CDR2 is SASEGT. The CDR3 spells CASSVAGLAFNEQFF. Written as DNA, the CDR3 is TGTGCCAGCAGTGTAGCGGGACTAGCGTTCAATGAGCAGTTCTTC.

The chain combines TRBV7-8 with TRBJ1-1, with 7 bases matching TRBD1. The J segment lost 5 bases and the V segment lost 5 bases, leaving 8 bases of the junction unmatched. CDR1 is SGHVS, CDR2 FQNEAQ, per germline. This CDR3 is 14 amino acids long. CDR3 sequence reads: CASSLEIQGTEAFF. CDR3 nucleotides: TGTGCCAGCAGCCTCGAAATACAGGGGACTGAAGCTTTCTTT.

The CDR3 DNA follows: TGTGCCAGCAGCTTGATCGTGGTACGCACAGATACGCAGTATTTT. It yields the protein CASSLIVVRTDTQYF. The V and J genes are TRBV5-8 and TRBJ2-3; no clear D gene. In germline, CDR1 is SGHTS, CDR2 YDEGEE. The CDR3 runs to 15 residues. V was trimmed by 1 base and J by 1 base, leaving 10 bases between them.

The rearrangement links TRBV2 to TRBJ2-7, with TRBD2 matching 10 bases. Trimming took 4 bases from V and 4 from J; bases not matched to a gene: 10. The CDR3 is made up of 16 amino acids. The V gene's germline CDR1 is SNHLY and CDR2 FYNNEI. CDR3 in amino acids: CASSVPPSGSTYEQYF. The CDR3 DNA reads TGTGCCAGCAGTGTCCCCCCTAGCGGGAGTACGTACGAGCAGTACTTC.

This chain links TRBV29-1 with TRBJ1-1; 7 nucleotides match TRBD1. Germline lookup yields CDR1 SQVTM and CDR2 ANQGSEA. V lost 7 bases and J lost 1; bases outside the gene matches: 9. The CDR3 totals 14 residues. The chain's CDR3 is CSAQRGLGNTEAFF. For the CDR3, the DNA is TGCAGCGCTCAGAGGGGGCTCGGGAACACTGAAGCTTTCTTT. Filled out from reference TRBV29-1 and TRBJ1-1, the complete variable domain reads SAVISQKPSRDICQRGTSLTIQCQVDSQVTMMFWYRQQPGQSLTLIATANQGSEATYESGFVIDKFPISRPNLTFSTLTVSNMSPEDSSIYLCSAQRGLGNTEAFFGQGTRLTVV.

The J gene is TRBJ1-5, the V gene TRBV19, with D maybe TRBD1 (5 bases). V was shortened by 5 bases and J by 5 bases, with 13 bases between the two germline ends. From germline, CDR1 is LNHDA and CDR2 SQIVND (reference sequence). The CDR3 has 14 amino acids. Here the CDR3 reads CASSAGTMYQPQHF. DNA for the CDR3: TGTGCCAGTAGTGCCGGGACGATGTATCAGCCCCAGCATTTT.

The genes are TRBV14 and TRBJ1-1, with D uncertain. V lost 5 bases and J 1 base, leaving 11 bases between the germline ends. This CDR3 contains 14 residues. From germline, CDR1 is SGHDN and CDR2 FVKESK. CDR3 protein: CASSFRLSNTEAFF. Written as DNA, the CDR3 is TGTGCCAGCAGCTTTAGACTGTCGAACACTGAAGCTTTCTTT.

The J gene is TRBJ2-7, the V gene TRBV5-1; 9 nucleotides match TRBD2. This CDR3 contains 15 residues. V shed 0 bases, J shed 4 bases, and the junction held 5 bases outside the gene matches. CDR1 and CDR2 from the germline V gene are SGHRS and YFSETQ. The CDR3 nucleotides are TGCGCCAGCAGCTTGGCTAGCGGGATAAGGTACGAGCAGTACTTC. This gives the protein CASSLASGIRYEQYF. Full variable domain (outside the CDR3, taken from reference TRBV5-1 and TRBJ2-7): KAGVTQTPRYLIKTRGQQVTLSCSPISGHRSVSWYQQTPGQGLQFLFEYFSETQRNKGNFPGRFSGRQFSNSRSEMNVSTLELGDSALYLCASSLASGIRYEQYFGPGTRLTVT.

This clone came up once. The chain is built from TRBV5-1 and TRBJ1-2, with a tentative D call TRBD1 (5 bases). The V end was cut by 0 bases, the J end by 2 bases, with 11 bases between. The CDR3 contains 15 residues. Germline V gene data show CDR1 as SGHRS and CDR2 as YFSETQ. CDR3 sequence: CASSLGGTSNYGYTF. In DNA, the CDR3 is TGCGCCAGCAGCTTGGGGGGCACCTCGAACTATGGCTACACCTTC.

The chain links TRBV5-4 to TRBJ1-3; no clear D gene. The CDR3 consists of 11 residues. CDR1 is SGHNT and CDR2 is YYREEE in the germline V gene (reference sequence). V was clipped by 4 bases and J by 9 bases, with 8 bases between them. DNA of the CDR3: TGTGCCAGCAGCCAAGATTCCACCATATATTTT. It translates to CASSQDSTIYF.

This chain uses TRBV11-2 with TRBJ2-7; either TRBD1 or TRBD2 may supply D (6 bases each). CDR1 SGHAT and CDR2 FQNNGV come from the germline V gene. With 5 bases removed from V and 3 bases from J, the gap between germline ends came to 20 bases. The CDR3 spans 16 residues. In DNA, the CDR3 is TGTGCCAGCAGCCGAGCCCGTAGCCGGGGGCACTACGAGCAGTACTTC. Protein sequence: CASSRARSRGHYEQYF.

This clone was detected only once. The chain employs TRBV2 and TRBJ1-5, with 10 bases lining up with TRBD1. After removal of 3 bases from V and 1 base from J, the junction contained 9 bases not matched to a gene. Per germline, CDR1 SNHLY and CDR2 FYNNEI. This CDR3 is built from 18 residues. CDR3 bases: TGTGCCAGCAGTGAGGGGACAGGGGCCCATTGGAGCAATCAGCCCCAGCATTTT. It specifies CASSEGTGAHWSNQPQHF.

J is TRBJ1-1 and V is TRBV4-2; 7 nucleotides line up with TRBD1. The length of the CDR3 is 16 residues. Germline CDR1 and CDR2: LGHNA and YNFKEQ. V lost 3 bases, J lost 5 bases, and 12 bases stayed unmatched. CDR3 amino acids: CASSQAIRQGGTEAFF. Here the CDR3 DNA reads TGTGCCAGCAGCCAGGCGATTAGACAGGGAGGGACTGAAGCTTTCTTT.

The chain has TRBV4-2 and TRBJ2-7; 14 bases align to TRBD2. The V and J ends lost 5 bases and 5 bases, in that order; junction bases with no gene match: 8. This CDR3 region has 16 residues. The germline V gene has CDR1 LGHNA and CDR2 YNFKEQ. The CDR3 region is CASSMGTSGSFNEQYF. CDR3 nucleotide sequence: TGTGCCAGCAGCATGGGGACTAGCGGGAGTTTCAACGAGCAGTACTTC.

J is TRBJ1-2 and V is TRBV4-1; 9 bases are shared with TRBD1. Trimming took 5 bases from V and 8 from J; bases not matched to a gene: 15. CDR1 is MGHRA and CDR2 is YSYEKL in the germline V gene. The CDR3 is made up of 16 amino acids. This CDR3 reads CASSYYWDREVNGYTF. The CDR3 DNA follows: TGCGCCAGCAGCTACTACTGGGACAGGGAGGTTAACGGCTACACCTTC.

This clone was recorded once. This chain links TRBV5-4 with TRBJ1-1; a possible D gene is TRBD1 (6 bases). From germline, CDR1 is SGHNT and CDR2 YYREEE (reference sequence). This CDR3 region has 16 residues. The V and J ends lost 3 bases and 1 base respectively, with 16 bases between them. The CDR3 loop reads CASSSGPLTGNTEAFF. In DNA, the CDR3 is TGTGCCAGCAGCTCTGGACCCCTGACAGGGAACACTGAAGCTTTCTTT. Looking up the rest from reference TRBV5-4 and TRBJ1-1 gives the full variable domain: ETGVTQSPTHLIKTRGQQVTLRCSSQSGHNTVSWYQQALGQGPQFIFQYYREEENGRGNFPPRFSGLQFPNYSSELNVNALELDDSALYLCASSSGPLTGNTEAFFGQGTRLTVV.

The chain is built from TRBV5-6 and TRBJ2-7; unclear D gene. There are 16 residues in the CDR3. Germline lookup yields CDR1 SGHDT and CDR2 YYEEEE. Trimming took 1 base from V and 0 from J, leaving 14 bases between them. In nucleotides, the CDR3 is TGTGCCAGCAGCTTGAGATCACCAGCGCACTCCTACGAGCAGTACTTC. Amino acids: CASSLRSPAHSYEQYF.

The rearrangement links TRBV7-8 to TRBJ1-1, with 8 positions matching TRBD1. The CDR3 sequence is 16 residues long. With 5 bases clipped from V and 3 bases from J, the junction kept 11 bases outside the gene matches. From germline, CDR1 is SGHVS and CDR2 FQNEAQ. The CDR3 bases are TGTGCCAGCAGCAAATACTGGACAGGGAGGGACACTGAAGCTTTCTTT. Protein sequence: CASSKYWTGRDTEAFF.